This entry lists 18 T cell receptor beta chains sequenced from one sample in a study of regulatory T cells in long-lasting Graves disease. For TCR beta, libraries came from iRepertoire HTBI primers and Arm-PCR of CDR3 regions. TCRdb re-derived calls from the multiplex PCR reads in MiXCR, one entry per CDR3 protein. The data show about 400,000 distinct CDR3 sequences, around 16% seen once. As to time point: newly diagnosed GD, antithyroid drugs for less than 3 months. Preparation of the TCR library used RNA extracted from PBMCs. The data were also submitted as part of a second study, on T cells in Graves' hyperthyroidism and ophthalmopathy.

This specimen was peripheral blood mononuclear cells (PBMCs), taken at new diagnosis, from a patient treated with antithyroid drugs. These receptors originate from a woman aged 18 to 35 with Graves disease.

This clonotype was counted between two and nine times. The V gene is TRBV4-2, the J gene TRBJ2-3; 10 bases are shared with TRBD2. The V gene's germline CDR1 is LGHNA and CDR2 YNFKEQ. The J segment lost 4 bases and the V segment lost 8 bases, leaving 9 bases of the junction unmatched. The CDR3 length is 15 residues. The CDR3 region has the DNA TGTGCCAGCGAGGAAGCGGGAGGGTCAGCAGATACGCAGTATTTT. Its translation is CASEEAGGSADTQYF.

This clonotype appeared many times. This chain joins TRBV6-1 and TRBJ1-1; no reliable D call. The CDR3 covers 14 residues. V was pared by 2 bases and J by 4 bases, with 11 bases between. Per germline, CDR1 MNHNS and CDR2 SASEGT. In DNA form, the CDR3 reads TGTGCCAGCAGTGAAAATAGACTGATCACTGAAGCTTTCTTT. Amino acid sequence: CASSENRLITEAFF.

This clonotype was observed a few times. The chain links TRBV14 to TRBJ2-7, with 9 bases aligning to TRBD1. The ends lost 7 bases at V and 4 bases at J; junction bases unmatched: 8. The CDR3 has 14 residues. The V gene's germline CDR1 is SGHDN and CDR2 FVKESK. DNA for the CDR3: TGTGCCAGCACCCGGGACAGGGTGGCGTACGAGCAGTACTTC. The encoded protein is CASTRDRVAYEQYF.

This clonotype has a count of ten or more. The V and J genes are TRBV3-1 and TRBJ1-3; D gene uncertain. CDR1 LGHDT and CDR2 YNNKEL come from the germline V gene (reference sequence). This CDR3 region has 14 residues. Trimming removed 0 bases at V and 4 bases at J, with 7 bases between. The DNA for the CDR3 is TGTGCCAGCAGCCAAGAGGGGTTAGGAAACACCATATATTTT. Its translation is CASSQEGLGNTIYF. The full variable domain, rest sourced from reference TRBV3-1 and TRBJ1-3, is DTAVSQTPKYLVTQMGNDKSIKCEQNLGHDTMYWYKQDSKKFLKIMFSYNNKELIINETVPNRFSPKSPDKAHLNLHINSLELGDSAVYFCASSQEGLGNTIYFGEGSWLTVV.

Comments on this clonotype: A much bigger clone sits one base away, suggesting this may be a read error. The CDR3 is CTSSPDDSIGTQYF. The CDR3 DNA reads as TGTACCAGCAGCCCTGATGACTCGATCGGGACCCAGTACTTC. The chain combines TRBV28 with TRBJ2-5; D is undetermined. Germline values: CDR1 MDHEN, CDR2 SYDVKM. This CDR3 spans 14 amino acids.

The chain combines TRBV6-5 with TRBJ1-2; D possibly corresponds to TRBD1 (6 bases). The CDR3 consists of 14 residues. Germline V gene sequence: CDR1 MNHEY, CDR2 SVGAGI. V was trimmed by 2 bases and J by 8 bases, leaving 15 bases between them. CDR3: CASSYDGWGQGYTF. In nucleotides, the CDR3 is TGTGCCAGCAGTTACGATGGTTGGGGGCAAGGCTACACCTTC.

This clonotype was observed at least ten times. The gene calls are TRBV7-2 and TRBJ1-2, with D unclear. The CDR3 has 14 residues. V was trimmed by 3 bases and J by 5 bases, leaving 13 bases between them. From germline, CDR1 is SGHTA and CDR2 FQGNSA. The CDR3 here is CASSFAGLGYGYTF. As DNA, the CDR3 is TGTGCCAGCAGCTTCGCCGGGCTGGGGTATGGCTACACCTTC. The full variable domain, its missing parts supplied by reference TRBV7-2 and TRBJ1-2, is GAGVSQSPSNKVTEKGKDVELRCDPISGHTALYWYRQSLGQGLEFLIYFQGNSAPDKSGLPSDRFSAERTGGSVSTLTIQRTQQEDSAVYLCASSFAGLGYGYTFGSGTRLTVV.

There are a few counts of this clonotype. The rearrangement joins TRBV6-5 to TRBJ2-3; the match to TRBD2 covers 10 bases. The V gene end was trimmed by 2 bases and the J gene end by 2 bases; junction bases not matched to a gene: 7. Per the germline V gene, CDR1 is MNHEY and CDR2 is SVGAGI. The CDR3 length is 17 residues. CDR3 sequence (DNA): TGTGCCAGCAGTTACCCAACTAGCGGGGCGAACACAGATACGCAGTATTTT. This gives the protein CASSYPTSGANTDTQYF.

This clonotype was observed a handful of times. J is TRBJ2-7 and V is TRBV2; D is undetermined. The CDR3 is 16 amino acids. Trimming removed 5 bases from V and 3 bases from J, with 20 bases in between. The germline gives CDR1 SNHLY, CDR2 FYNNEI. CDR3 bases: TGTGCCAGCAGTCCGACCTTGACACGGTGGGGCTACGAGCAGTACTTC. This sequence encodes CASSPTLTRWGYEQYF.

This clonotype was counted at least ten times. The chain links TRBV11-2 to TRBJ2-7; TRBD2 matches at 8 bases. The germline CDR1 and CDR2 sequences are SGHAT and FQNNGV. The CDR3 loop spans 16 amino acids. After removal of 2 bases from V and 7 bases from J, the junction contained 13 bases not matched to a gene. The CDR3 coding sequence is TGTGCCAGCAGCTTACATCCAGCGGGGGACTGGATGGAGCAGTACTTC. This gives the protein CASSLHPAGDWMEQYF.

The rearrangement joins TRBV20-1 to TRBJ2-1; 7 positions agree with TRBD2. The germline CDR1 and CDR2 sequences are DFQATT and SNEGSKA (reference sequence). Germline trimming cut 5 bases from V and 4 bases from J; bases unmatched to any gene: 8. There are 14 residues in the CDR3. This CDR3 reads CSAQIGGGYNEQFF. The CDR3 DNA reads TGCAGTGCTCAAATAGGCGGGGGATACAATGAGCAGTTCTTC.

The rearrangement uses TRBV14 and TRBJ2-5; the D gene is possibly TRBD2 (6 bases). Germline lookup yields CDR1 SGHDN and CDR2 FVKESK. Deletions cut 0 bases from V and 4 bases from J, with 12 bases between. The CDR3 spans 15 residues. The CDR3 nucleotides read TGTGCCAGCAGCCAAGATCTAGGAGGGGCAGAGACCCAGTACTTC. Translation gives CASSQDLGGAETQYF.

This rearrangement joins TRBV7-9 to TRBJ2-3; no reliable D call. Germline CDR1 and CDR2: SEHNR and FQNEAQ (reference sequence). CDR3 length equals 13 residues. The V end lost 2 bases, the J end lost 9 bases, and 12 bases lay between the germline ends. CDR3 DNA: TGTGCCAGCAGCTTAAATGGGCTTGAGACGCAGTATTTT. Translation: CASSLNGLETQYF. Combining the CDR3 with reference TRBV7-9 and TRBJ2-3 gives the whole variable domain DTGVSQNPRHKITKRGQNVTFRCDPISEHNRLYWYRQTLGQGPEFLTYFQNEAQLEKSRLLSDRFSAERPKGSFSTLEIQRTEQGDSAMYLCASSLNGLETQYFGPGTRLTVL.

This clonotype has ten or more counts. The chain couples TRBV30 to TRBJ2-1, with D possibly TRBD1 on 5 matching bases. The CDR3 contains 16 residues. CDR1 and CDR2 from the germline V gene are GTSNPN and SVGIG (reference sequence). Between the trimmed V and J ends, which lost 2 bases and 6 bases, there was a span of 20 bases. This chain's CDR3 is CAWSPPFRVLGNEQFF. The CDR3 DNA reads TGTGCCTGGAGTCCGCCGTTCAGGGTTCTGGGCAATGAGCAGTTCTTC.

This clonotype was detected many times. This chain's CDR3 is CASTQAGSYEQYF. The CDR3 DNA is TGTGCCAGCACCCAGGCTGGATCCTACGAGCAGTACTTC. The chain combines TRBV6-1 with TRBJ2-7; D unresolved. This CDR3 comprises 13 residues. Trimming took 7 bases from V and 1 from J, leaving 11 bases between them. Germline V CDR1 and CDR2: MNHNS, SASEGT.

This clonotype was detected many times. This rearrangement joins TRBV5-5 to TRBJ2-3; the D gene is possibly TRBD2 (5 bases). The CDR3 extends over 15 amino acids. V was shortened by 3 bases and J by 3 bases, with 14 bases between the two germline ends. Germline CDR1 and CDR2: SGHKS and YYEKEE (reference sequence). DNA for the CDR3: TGTGCCAGCAGCTCGGGATGGGCCGAGACAGATACGCAGTATTTT. This encodes CASSSGWAETDTQYF.

The CDR3 DNA reads as TGTGCCAGCAGCTTGACGGCAGGGCGGTCACCCCTCCACTTT. It codes for CASSLTAGRSPLHF. The chain has TRBV11-2 and TRBJ1-6; D possibly corresponds to TRBD1 (5 bases). Germline V gives CDR1 SGHAT, CDR2 FQNNGV. The CDR3 is made up of 14 amino acids. Trimming left V 3 bases short and J 10 bases short, with 13 bases between.

The rearrangement uses TRBV5-1 and TRBJ1-1, with D unresolved. The CDR3 runs 14 residues. CDR1 is SGHRS, CDR2 YFSETQ, per germline. V dropped 5 bases and J dropped 5 bases, with 16 bases sitting between them. The chain's CDR3 is CASREGSSLTEAFF. Here the CDR3 DNA reads TGCGCCAGCAGGGAGGGTTCGTCTTTGACTGAAGCTTTCTTT.